This T cell receptor beta chain came from a study of OX40 agonist ivuxolimab in advanced cancers. Turning to the overall study: Ivuxolimab, which targeted the costimulatory receptor OX40 (CD134), was an agonistic, fully human IgG2 monoclonal antibody. Intravenous ivuxolimab was administered to patients every 2 weeks at six dose levels: 0.01, 0.1, 0.3, 1.5, 3 and 10 mg/kg. Of the roughly 52 patients in dose escalation, about 20 had hepatocellular carcinoma, some 15 had melanoma, 9 had renal cell carcinoma and 9 had head and neck cancer. In the dose-escalation cohort, 65% to 85% of patients were male, and the mean age was 60 years with a range of roughly 20 to 85. Prior anti-PD-1, anti-PD-L1 or anti-CTLA-4 therapy was permitted, and checkpoint inhibitors had been received by less than 45% of dose-escalation patients. Three dose-escalation patients achieved partial responses, one with hepatocellular carcinoma and two with cutaneous melanoma. Peripheral TCRbeta sequencing aimed to test whether ivuxolimab altered TCR sequence diversity and caused clonal T-cell expansion. The paper describes the monotherapy dose-escalation part (N ≈ 49 patients) of the phase I trial of ivuxolimab. Findings and caveats that apply to the study as a whole: At doses of 0.1 to 3.0 mg/kg, clonal expansion of both CD4+ and CD8+ blood T cells was observed from baseline to week 6. The antigen specificity of the peripheral T cells that underwent clonal expansion was not determined. Low levels of normalized T-cell clonal expansion were also seen in some nonresponding patients. In partial responders in the 0.1-3.0 mg/kg groups, normalized peripheral clonal expansion was found to be among the lowest, especially among CD8+ T cells. After ivuxolimab, CD8+ T cells had more expanded clones than CD4+ T cells on average.

Its CDR3 holds 16 amino acids, cysteine through phenylalanine. Here the CDR3 DNA is all that survives: 48 bases in frame from base 1. V drops 0 bases and J drops 3 bases, leaving 10 bases in between. CDR1 SGHDT and CDR2 YYEEEE are derived from the germline V gene. Patients with autoimmune disease history or receiving systemic immunosuppression were excluded from the trial. Peripheral blood for TCR sequencing was collected from all dose cohorts at baseline, on cycle 4 day 1, and on cycle 7 day 1. Samples came from an open-label, multicenter, first-in-human phase I dose-escalation trial of ivuxolimab. Adults with locally advanced or metastatic melanoma, renal cell carcinoma, hepatocellular carcinoma or head and neck squamous cell carcinoma were enrolled in the trial. Before TCR sequencing, CD4+ T cells and CD8+ T cells from peripheral blood were sorted into separate populations. Genomic DNA was isolated from the sorted cells so that the TCRbeta CDR3 region could be sequenced. The immunoSEQ Assay was used for sequencing of TCRbeta CDR3 regions. In its TCRdb copy, this immuneACCESS table keeps in-frame sequences only and misses some clones. Where compared with another copy, unresolved V genes explain less than half of these, and the others have no known cause. The sample table records some 86,000 clones; roughly 84% of these occur just once. The ten largest clones represent around 3.8% of the sample.

Remarks on this clone: Its antigen is still unknown. Base qualities are not at hand, and no much larger clone is one base apart.

The receptor chain draws on TRBV5-6 and TRBJ2-6; no D gene can be assigned with confidence. This clonotype originated in an adult with an advanced solid tumor such as melanoma, head and neck, liver or kidney cancer. The material was CD4+ or CD8+ T cells sorted from blood, obtained in a trial of the OX40 agonist ivuxolimab. For the CDR3, the sequence is CASSLGARNGANVLTF. The DNA reads as follows: TGTGCCAGCAGCTTGGGGGCTCGGAATGGGGCCAACGTCCTGACTTTC. Full variable domain (CDR3 extended with the reference TRBV5-6 and TRBJ2-6 proteins): DAGVTQSPTHLIKTRGQQVTLRCSPKSGHDTVSWYQQALGQGPQFIFQYYEEEERQRGNFPDRFSGHQFPNYSSELNVNALLLGDSALYLCASSLGARNGANVLTFGAGSRLTVL.